This T cell receptor beta chain comes out of a study of regulatory T cells in long-lasting Graves disease. Study outcomes and limitations: Newly diagnosed patients shared around 910 public clonotypes; persistent patients shared 2,500 to 3,000. Favoring TRBV28, TRBJ1-2 and TRBJ2-5 was a feature seen in persistent disease.

The TCR beta library used iRepertoire HTBI primers with Arm-PCR amplification of CDR3. TCRdb analysed the multiplex PCR reads with MiXCR anew, one entry per CDR3 protein. Of 200,000 to 250,000 distinct CDR3 sequences in the sample, around a fifth were seen once. This clonotype showed up just once. Its specificity is not known. The V segment lost 1 base and the J segment 5 bases; nucleotides outside the gene matches: 6. The CDR3 runs to 15 residues. CDR1 DFQATT and CDR2 SNEGSKA come from the germline V gene (reference sequence). The sample's time point: newly diagnosed GD, antithyroid drugs for less than 3 months. The TCR library was made from RNA extracted from PBMCs. These data also featured in a second study, about T cells in Graves' hyperthyroidism and ophthalmopathy. That work contributes: First-round RT-PCR targeting the TCR CDR3 was performed with the HTBI primer set. Model-based prediction identified ophthalmopathy a median 6.5 months prior to its onset.

The gene calls are TRBV20-1 and TRBJ2-3, with 10 bases fitting TRBD2. The sample in question was peripheral blood mononuclear cells (PBMCs), obtained at new diagnosis, from a patient treated with antithyroid drugs. This TCR came from a woman in her 30s with Graves disease. The CDR3 DNA is TGCAGTGCTAGAGGGCTAGCGGGGGCTTTAGATACGCAGTATTTT. The encoded protein is CSARGLAGALDTQYF.